Here is one TCR beta chain with its context. Its cognate antigen has yet to be identified. Within one base of it there is no much larger clone, and no base qualities were kept. Here V drops 6 bases and J drops 4 bases, and the junction holds 13 bases not matched to any gene. Counted from cysteine to phenylalanine, this CDR3 has 17 amino acids. Only the CDR3 DNA stays, 51 bases, in frame from base 1. Looking up the germline V gene yields CDR1 MGHDK and CDR2 SYGVNS. TCRbeta CDR3 regions were sequenced with the immunoSEQ Assay. After extraction, genomic DNA underwent amplification by bias-controlled multiplex PCR, followed by high-throughput sequencing. The published analysis was carried out like this. To quantify the absolute abundance of every unique TCRbeta CDR3 region, sequences were collapsed and filtered. Usable DNA was measured by amplifying reference genes present in all nucleated cells, and TCRbeta template counts were normalized to that usable DNA to estimate T cell fraction. Repertoire TCRs were annotated as SARS-CoV-2-specific by exact matching of V gene, CDR3 amino acid sequence and J gene to a known reactive TCR set. The reference SARS-CoV-2 TCR set came from MIRA and was filtered for enrichment in COVID-19-positive ImmuneCODE repertoires, removing public or cross-reactive TCRs. Drawing on the MIRA antigens, annotated TCRs were analysed further at the level of specific ORF or position within ORF. Breadth was defined as annotated unique rearrangements over total unique productive rearrangements; depth was the summed frequency of those rearrangements. TCR breadth was compared between groups using two-sided Wilcoxon rank-sum tests. TCRdb retrieved this table from immuneACCESS and kept in-frame rearrangements only. Not all clones are present; in checked studies, unresolved V genes account for under half, and no reason is known for the remainder. V, J and clone size derive from that table, while D and trimming were established from the DNA sequence. The sample yields 250,000 or so clones; around nine tenths were counted once. The ten largest clonotypes hold 2.5% to 3.5% of the sample.

These data belong to a study of Ad26.COV2.S vaccination and SARS-CoV-2 variants (dated by TCRdb to about 2021). In terms of the full investigation: Donors in the vaccine arm were drawn from COV1001, a phase I-IIa trial of Ad26.COV2.S in healthy adults that was multicentre, randomized, double-blind and placebo-controlled. Investigators did not know the trial group allocation while performing experiments and assessing outcomes. TCRbeta repertoire sequencing was used to assess the specificity and breadth of SARS-CoV-2-reactive T cell receptors after Ad26.COV2.S vaccination. Ad26.COV2.S was administered intramuscularly at 5 x 10^10 or 1 x 10^11 viral particles, either as a single shot or as two shots given 56 days apart. Trial participants were randomized into five groups of five: low-dose or high-dose Ad26.COV2.S given once or twice, or placebo on both occasions. A total of roughly 32 samples were included in the TCR-sequenced set, comprising around 19 Ad26.COV2.S vaccine recipients, 5 placebo recipients and 8 SARS-CoV-2 convalescent individuals. The paper as a whole reports these results and caveats: Comparing responses between vaccine doses or regimens was not something the study was powered to do. Compared with placebo recipients, Ad26.COV2.S recipients showed higher spike-specific TCR breadth (P = 0.0014). The authors noted that the TCR breadth and depth analyses may have underestimated total T cell responses. Substantial breadth of spike-specific CD8+ and CD4+ T cell responses was reported after vaccination. Vaccine and placebo recipients had similar non-spike TCR breadth, a finding consistent with the vaccine containing only spike.

The treatment or condition label corresponds to: roughly 20 received Ad26.COV2.S at low or high dose, single or two shots; 5 received placebo; per-sample allocation not given. For vaccine and placebo recipients, repertoires were sequenced using samples collected on day 63 after the first injection. Between 29 July and 7 August 2020, Cohort 1b enrolled approximately 26 adults aged 18-55 years at one site in Boston, USA. Ad26.COV2.S was a replication-incompetent adenovirus type 26 vector expressing a prefusion-stabilized SARS-CoV-2 spike protein from the original Wuhan strain. Recombination linked TRBV25-1 to TRBJ2-3; 10 of the junction bases match TRBD2. The sample in question was peripheral blood, obtained in a trial of Ad26.COV2.S vaccine versus placebo. The source is a person aged 18-65 years who received the Ad26.COV2.S COVID-19 vaccine or a placebo. The CDR3 protein: CASSDPILAGSADTQYF. The sequenced DNA: TGTGCCAGCAGCGACCCGATACTAGCGGGGTCCGCAGATACGCAGTATTTT.